One T cell receptor beta chain is described in this entry. Its antigen is not known. This CDR3 region has 13 residues. The V end lost 5 bases, the J end lost 3 bases, and 10 bases lay between the germline ends. Germline CDR1 GTSNPN, CDR2 SVGIG (reference sequence). The record originates from a study of a mutant IDH1 vaccine in newly diagnosed glioma. Across the whole study: The earlier regimen, radiotherapy, temozolomide, or both, was most often both. Overall study results and limits: Evidence of vaccine-induced immune responses was documented in about 93% of patients.

The time point here: week 23, last vaccination. The vaccine gave 300 ug of a 20-mer mutant IDH1 peptide subcutaneously per dose. Method: immunoSEQ multiplex PCR; TCRdb's copy keeps in-frame clones and lacks some. The table lists around 39,000 clones, about 88% of them singletons. This TCR was sampled from a woman younger than 35 with glioma. Some clones in this sample may be carry-over from other donors' samples. The sequenced sample was PBMCs, obtained from a glioma patient whose treatment included an IDH1 peptide vaccine. The chain carries TRBV30 and TRBJ1-4, with D perhaps matching TRBD1 (6 bases). The CDR3 loop reads CAWAGAANEKLFF. The CDR3 DNA sequence: TGTGCCTGGGCAGGGGCGGCTAATGAAAAACTGTTTTTT.